A selection of T cell receptor beta chains follows, all from one sample in a study of T cell repertoires in cytomegalovirus infection. From the reads, TCRdb called clonotypes with MiXCR, one entry per CDR3 protein. The sample consists of 450,000 to 650,000 distinct CDR3 sequences, 26% of them appearing once. Sequenced: PBMCs. The receptors were gathered from a human donor in good health (CMV status not recorded). Some clones in this sample may be carry-over from other donors' samples. Both conserved end residues are part of each CDR3. A D gene is named only where the DNA matches it firmly. Part of the rows lack a size; the others show once, few, many or a class for expanded clones.

v_gene	j_gene	d_gene	abundance	CDR3nt	CDR3aa
TRBV6-5	TRBJ1-5	NA	many	TGTGCCAGCAGTTACTCGAGCAATCACAATCAGCCCCAGCATTTT	CASSYSSNHNQPQHF
TRBV20-1	TRBJ2-3	NA	NA	TGCAGTGCCCCCGGACTCGGCACAGATACGCAGTATTTT	CSAPGLGTDTQYF
TRBV10-3	TRBJ2-5	NA	few	TGTGCCACTTCCGTAGGACAGCAAGAGACCCAGTACTTC	CATSVGQQETQYF
TRBV12-3/TRBV12-4	TRBJ2-7	TRBD2	few	TGTGCCAGCAGTCCCCGACTAGCGGGAGGTGGTAGCGAGCAGTACTTC	CASSPRLAGGGSEQYF
TRBV20-1	TRBJ2-7	NA	NA	TGCAGTGCTAGAGATAGGAGGGGCTACGAGCAGTACTTC	CSARDRRGYEQYF
TRBV5-5	TRBJ2-1	NA	few	TGTGCCAGCAGCTTGTCGGGGTACCGAGGGGATGAGCAGTTCTTC	CASSLSGYRGDEQFF
TRBV7-8	TRBJ1-2	NA	NA	TGTGCCAGCAGCTTACGTCTAGCTACCCTTACCTTC	CASSLRLATLTF
TRBV7-3	TRBJ2-1	TRBD2	many	TGTGCCAGCAGCCGCAGCCCGCCCTTTAGCGGGAGTCTGTACAATGAGCAGTTCTTC	CASSRSPPFSGSLYNEQFF
TRBV7-9	TRBJ2-7	TRBD2	few	TGTGCCAGCAGCTTAGAAAGCGGGAGCCCGGGGGAGCAGTACTTC	CASSLESGSPGEQYF
TRBV19	TRBJ1-1	NA	few	TGTGCCAGTAGTTCAGGACACAAAACTGAAGCTTTCTTT	CASSSGHKTEAFF
TRBV7-2	TRBJ2-5	NA	few	TGTGCCAGCAGGTCGGGACTTCTCACGCAAGAGACCCAGTACTTC	CASRSGLLTQETQYF
TRBV28	TRBJ1-2	NA	NA	TGTGCCAGCAGCACGGGAATCTATGGCTACACCTTC	CASSTGIYGYTF
TRBV7-2	TRBJ2-3	TRBD2	many	TGTGCCAGCAGCCGGGGACTAGCGGGAGTCGATACGCAGTATTTT	CASSRGLAGVDTQYF
TRBV6-1	TRBJ1-1	TRBD1	NA	TGTGCCAGCAGTCTGACAGGGGGAGTTAACACTGAAGCTTTCTTT	CASSLTGGVNTEAFF
TRBV4-2	TRBJ2-7	NA	NA	TGTGCCAGCAAAACCCAGGAGACTGCCGGCGGCGAGCAGTACTTC	CASKTQETAGGEQYF
TRBV6-5	TRBJ1-1	NA	few	TGTGCCAGCAGTTACTCAACCCAGGGGTACACTGAAGCTTTCTTT	CASSYSTQGYTEAFF
TRBV7-9	TRBJ1-1	NA	many	TGTGCCAGCAGCCACCGGACACCTGAAGCTTTCTTT	CASSHRTPEAFF
TRBV19	TRBJ2-3	TRBD2	few	TGTGCCAGTAGCCGGCTAGCGGAACGTACAGATACGCAGTATTTT	CASSRLAERTDTQYF
TRBV7-2	TRBJ2-7	NA	NA	TGTGCCAGCACCCCTCGCGGGCATGCCAACGAGCAGTACTTC	CASTPRGHANEQYF
TRBV5-1	TRBJ1-1	TRBD1	few	TGCGCCAGCAGCTTCGACGCAGGGGGGAACACTGAAGCTTTCTTT	CASSFDAGGNTEAFF
TRBV7-2	TRBJ2-1	NA	few	TGTGCCAGCAGCTTGCAGCGCAATGAGCAGTTCTTC	CASSLQRNEQFF
TRBV7-2	TRBJ1-2	NA	NA	TGTGCCAGCAGCTTCCGGGTTGCCTATGGCTACACCTTC	CASSFRVAYGYTF
TRBV5-1	TRBJ1-1	TRBD1	NA	TGCGCCAGCAGCTTTGACAGGGGAGAAGCTTTCTTT	CASSFDRGEAFF
TRBV12-3/TRBV12-4	TRBJ1-2	NA	few	TGTGCCAGCAGCTATGGCCACAGGCCTAACTATGGCTACACCTTC	CASSYGHRPNYGYTF
TRBV6-5	TRBJ1-3	NA	few	TGTGCCAGCAGTCGTACCGGGGAGCAGAACACCATATATTTT	CASSRTGEQNTIYF
TRBV7-6	TRBJ2-5	NA	NA	TGTGCCAGCAGCCCCTCAGGGACCCCCCAGTACTTC	CASSPSGTPQYF
TRBV24-1	TRBJ2-1	TRBD2	NA	TGTGCCACCAGTGATTTGGGGACTAGCGGGGACAATGAGCAGTTCTTC	CATSDLGTSGDNEQFF
TRBV28	TRBJ1-4	TRBD1	NA	TGTGCCAGCAGCCGTCCGGCAGGGGGTAATGAAAAACTGTTTTTT	CASSRPAGGNEKLFF